A selection of T cell receptor beta chains follows, all from one sample in a study of blood T cell repertoires in COVID-19. Sequenced by immunoSEQ multiplex PCR; TCRdb stores in-frame clones only, minus some. The sample records more than 250,000 clones, around 90% being singletons. Sequencing used PBMCs or T cells enriched from blood (not recorded which). The receptor set was obtained from a woman between 40 and 55 years old who had recovered from COVID-19. The CDR3 runs from the conserved cysteine through the conserved F or W. Each record gives: D gene, J gene, V gene, clone size, CDR3 protein, CDR3 DNA. A D gene is named only where the DNA matches it firmly. Only part of the rows carry a size: once, few, many, or a class if the clone is expanded.

D gene: .
J gene: TRBJ2-3
V gene: TRBV2
clone size: .
CDR3 protein: CASKGDYLSDTQYF
CDR3 DNA: TGTGCCAGCAAAGGCGACTATCTGTCTGATACGCAGTATTTT

D gene: .
J gene: TRBJ1-1
V gene: TRBV28
clone size: .
CDR3 protein: CASSFRGRAPEAFF
CDR3 DNA: TGTGCCAGCAGTTTTCGAGGGAGGGCCCCTGAAGCTTTCTTT

D gene: .
J gene: TRBJ2-1
V gene: TRBV7-2
clone size: .
CDR3 protein: CASSPPAYNEQFF
CDR3 DNA: TGTGCCAGCAGCCCCCCAGCGTACAATGAGCAGTTCTTC

D gene: .
J gene: TRBJ2-4
V gene: TRBV11-2
clone size: .
CDR3 protein: CASSLEGREAQYF
CDR3 DNA: TGTGCCAGCAGCTTAGAGGGGCGAGAGGCTCAGTACTTC

D gene: .
J gene: TRBJ1-6
V gene: TRBV6-1
clone size: .
CDR3 protein: CASSEGWGGVNSPLHF
CDR3 DNA: TGTGCCAGCAGTGAGGGATGGGGGGGGGTTAATTCACCCCTCCACTTT

D gene: TRBD2
J gene: TRBJ2-3
V gene: TRBV7-9
clone size: .
CDR3 protein: CASTREGLAGGDTQYF
CDR3 DNA: TGTGCCAGCACTCGAGAGGGACTAGCGGGAGGAGATACGCAGTATTTT

D gene: .
J gene: TRBJ2-1
V gene: TRBV11-3
clone size: .
CDR3 protein: CASSRGEGEGLGEQFF
CDR3 DNA: TGTGCCAGCAGCCGGGGGGAGGGGGAGGGCCTCGGTGAGCAGTTCTTC

D gene: .
J gene: TRBJ2-1
V gene: TRBV6-5
clone size: .
CDR3 protein: CASRGLGAVNEQFF
CDR3 DNA: TGTGCCAGCAGGGGGCTTGGGGCGGTCAATGAGCAGTTCTTC

D gene: .
J gene: TRBJ2-7
V gene: TRBV6-5
clone size: few
CDR3 protein: CASREGGRTYEQYF
CDR3 DNA: TGTGCCAGCAGGGAGGGGGGGAGGACCTACGAGCAGTACTTC

D gene: TRBD2
J gene: TRBJ2-5
V gene: TRBV6-5
clone size: .
CDR3 protein: CASTLAGAETQYF
CDR3 DNA: TGTGCCAGCACACTAGCGGGAGCAGAGACCCAGTACTTC

D gene: TRBD1
J gene: TRBJ2-3
V gene: TRBV5-1
clone size: once
CDR3 protein: CASSYGQGADTQYF
CDR3 DNA: TGCGCCAGCAGCTATGGACAGGGGGCAGATACGCAGTATTTT

D gene: TRBD2
J gene: TRBJ2-1
V gene: TRBV7-2
clone size: .
CDR3 protein: CASSLGSGSGQFF
CDR3 DNA: TGTGCCAGCAGCTTAGGTAGCGGGAGCGGGCAGTTCTTC

D gene: .
J gene: TRBJ1-4
V gene: TRBV7-9
clone size: .
CDR3 protein: CASSLEGLGEKLFF
CDR3 DNA: TGTGCCAGCAGCTTAGAGGGGTTAGGGGAAAAACTGTTTTTT

D gene: TRBD2
J gene: TRBJ2-1
V gene: TRBV2
clone size: .
CDR3 protein: CASGGSGTKSYNEQFF
CDR3 DNA: TGTGCCAGCGGGGGGTCCGGGACTAAGTCCTACAATGAGCAGTTCTTC

D gene: .
J gene: TRBJ2-2
V gene: TRBV14
clone size: .
CDR3 protein: CASSQDVRGTGELFF
CDR3 DNA: TGTGCCAGCAGCCAAGATGTCAGGGGCACCGGGGAGCTGTTTTTT

D gene: .
J gene: TRBJ2-1
V gene: TRBV28
clone size: .
CDR3 protein: CASSSPRRVRGEDEQFF
CDR3 DNA: TGTGCCAGCAGTTCCCCCCGGAGGGTCCGCGGGGAGGATGAGCAGTTCTTC

D gene: TRBD1
J gene: TRBJ2-7
V gene: TRBV7-9
clone size: once
CDR3 protein: CASYRQGGPYEQYF
CDR3 DNA: TGTGCCAGCTACAGACAGGGGGGACCTTACGAGCAGTACTTC

D gene: TRBD1
J gene: TRBJ2-2
V gene: TRBV7-9
clone size: .
CDR3 protein: CASSLTGGLTGELFF
CDR3 DNA: TGTGCCAGCAGCTTAACAGGGGGCCTCACCGGGGAGCTGTTTTTT

D gene: .
J gene: TRBJ1-4
V gene: TRBV9
clone size: .
CDR3 protein: CASSYGRTNEKLFF
CDR3 DNA: TGTGCCAGCAGCTATGGACGGACAAATGAAAAACTGTTTTTT

D gene: .
J gene: TRBJ2-7
V gene: TRBV6-2/TRBV6-3
clone size: .
CDR3 protein: CASSYSRSSSYEQYF
CDR3 DNA: TGTGCCAGCAGTTACTCGCGTTCCTCCTCCTACGAGCAGTACTTC

D gene: TRBD1
J gene: TRBJ1-4
V gene: TRBV6-6
clone size: once
CDR3 protein: CASRRSTGSRGVDEKLFF
CDR3 DNA: TGTGCCAGCAGACGATCGACAGGGTCCCGAGGAGTGGATGAAAAACTGTTTTTT

D gene: TRBD1
J gene: TRBJ2-1
V gene: TRBV4-3
clone size: .
CDR3 protein: CASSQAPPGQVYNEQFF
CDR3 DNA: TGCGCCAGCAGCCAAGCACCCCCGGGACAGGTCTACAATGAGCAGTTCTTC

D gene: TRBD1
J gene: TRBJ2-3
V gene: TRBV7-2
clone size: .
CDR3 protein: CASSQFTGTGTDTQYF
CDR3 DNA: TGTGCCAGCAGCCAGTTTACCGGGACAGGCACAGATACGCAGTATTTT

D gene: .
J gene: TRBJ2-1
V gene: TRBV5-1
clone size: .
CDR3 protein: CASRVSGNSYNEQFF
CDR3 DNA: TGCGCCAGCAGGGTTAGCGGAAACTCCTACAATGAGCAGTTCTTC